This T cell receptor (beta chain) is from a study of T cells after yellow fever vaccination. Whole-study context: When fractions had low cell numbers, they were prepared with SMART-Seq v4 Ultra Low Input.

The study made its TCR cDNA through 5'RACE template switching. That step introduced a universal primer site along with UMIs. MiXCR, applied by TCRdb to the 5' RACE reads, yields one record per CDR3 protein. The sample has around 250,000 distinct CDR3 sequences; less than 9% are singletons. Whole-study results and caveats: Peaking on day 5 versus 15, the secondary response was faster but weaker. Once the booster was given, most primary-vaccination clones reappeared, at approximately 97% for CD4 and around 90% for CD8.

In this sample, this clonotype turned up a few times. Its target is not known. Trimming removed 2 bases from V and 5 bases from J, with 10 bases in between. The CDR3 covers 14 residues. Germline V gene lookup returns CDR1 MDHEN and CDR2 SYDVKM. The chain joins TRBV28 to TRBJ1-3; D might be TRBD1 (5 bases). This TCR was recovered from a man aged 25-45 years who received the YFV17D yellow fever vaccine. Sequenced material: CD4+ T cells sorted from PBMCs, taken 15 days after the yellow fever booster vaccination. Written as DNA, the CDR3 is TGTGCCAGCAGTTTAATGGAGGGGAGAAACACCATATATTTT. Amino acids: CASSLMEGRNTIYF.